This T cell receptor (beta chain) came from a study of radiotherapy plus CTLA-4 blockade in lung cancer. Trimming took off 1 base at V and 0 bases at J, with 9 bases between the two ends. The CDR3 is 15 residues long. Per germline, CDR1 SGHTA and CDR2 FQGNSA. A remark on this clone: Its antigen is as yet unknown.

Findings and caveats of the study: Together with interferon-beta, which increased in serum after radiation, early dynamic changes in blood T cell clones were reportedly the best predictors of response.

Assay: immunoSEQ multiplex PCR; the TCRdb copy retains only in-frame clones and omits some. The sample yields tens of thousands of clones, about 80% seen once. The sample in question was peripheral blood, obtained from a patient treated with radiotherapy plus ipilimumab. The chain joins TRBV7-2 to TRBJ1-1, with D tentatively TRBD1 (5 bases). The receptor was derived from a human donor with non-small cell lung cancer who had stable disease on radiotherapy plus ipilimumab. The CDR3 is CASSLVGAVNTEAFF. In DNA, the CDR3 is TGTGCCAGCAGCTTAGTTGGGGCGGTGAACACTGAAGCTTTCTTT.